The 23 T cell receptor beta chains given below trace back to one sample, sequenced in a study of prognosis after radiotherapy for stage I lung cancer. Genomic DNA served as the source from which two-round multiplex PCR generated TCR beta CDR3 amplicons. Primers were specific to each TRBV and TRBJ gene in first-round PCR. One entry per CDR3 protein results from TCRdb running MiXCR on the multiplex PCR reads. This table holds nearly 35,000 distinct CDR3 sequences, less than 40% found once. The sequences come from PBMCs, collected before or after stereotactic body radiation therapy (not recorded which). These TCRs come from a donor at least 50 years old with non-small cell lung cancer.

About this clonotype: This likely traces to a read error, being one base from a far larger clone. CDR3 loop: CSARLYTGASGRNEQFF. The CDR3 region has the DNA TGCAGTGCTAGACTATATACCGGGGCTAGCGGGAGGAATGAGCAGTTCTTC. The chain links TRBV20-1 to TRBJ2-4, with 11 bases that match TRBD2. The J call is in doubt because the DNA end fits TRBJ2-1 better. Germline V gene sequence: CDR1 DFQATT, CDR2 SNEGSKA (reference sequence). The CDR3 sequence is 17 residues long.

This clonotype was counted ten times or more. CDR3 protein: CASSSLLAGGFGEQYF. The CDR3 bases are TGTGCCAGCAGCTCATTACTTGCCGGGGGGTTCGGAGAGCAGTACTTC. The rearrangement joins TRBV2 to TRBJ2-7, with TRBD2 identical over 7 bases. After removal of 6 bases from V and 7 bases from J, the junction contained 18 bases not matched to a gene. CDR1 and CDR2 from the germline V gene are SNHLY and FYNNEI. This CDR3 region has 16 residues. Variable domain in full (rest from reference TRBV2 and TRBJ2-7): EPEVTQTPSHQVTQMGQEVILRCVPISNHLYFYWYRQILGQKVEFLVSFYNNEISEKSEIFDDQFSVERPDGSNFTLKIRSTKLEDSAMYFCASSSLLAGGFGEQYFGPGTRLTVT.

This clonotype was seen ten or more times. V usage is TRBV20-1 and J usage is TRBJ2-5; possibly TRBD2 for D (5 bases). This CDR3 is 17 amino acids long. CDR1 DFQATT and CDR2 SNEGSKA come from the germline V gene (reference sequence). Trimming stripped 2 bases from V and 1 base from J, with 20 bases between. The CDR3 region has the DNA TGCAGTGCTAGACCCTCGGGTGGGAGTGTGTTCCAAGAGACCCAGTACTTC. Protein product: CSARPSGGSVFQETQYF.

The gene calls are TRBV28 and TRBJ1-3; possibly TRBD1 for D (5 bases). Germline V gene sequence: CDR1 MDHEN, CDR2 SYDVKM. The CDR3 covers 15 residues. V lost 7 bases and J lost 3, with 16 bases in between. CDR3 DNA: TGTGCCAGCATTAAACAGGTAACTTTTGGAAACACCATATATTTT. Protein sequence: CASIKQVTFGNTIYF.

Regarding this clonotype: An end of the junction does not agree with germline; a read error may underlie this. The chain couples TRBV6-1 to TRBJ1-6; D might be TRBD1 (6 bases). The CDR3 extends over 13 amino acids. The V gene's germline CDR1 is MNHNS and CDR2 SASEGT. CDR3 in DNA: TGTGCCAGCAACAGGGACTATAATTCACCCCTACACTTT. This encodes CASNRDYNSPLHF.

The sample holds many counts of this clonotype. V and J are TRBV6-5 and TRBJ1-6, with D tentatively TRBD1 (5 bases). Deletions cut 2 bases from V and 7 bases from J, with 15 bases between. CDR1 is MNHEY and CDR2 is SVGAGI in the germline V gene. CDR3 length: 16 amino acids. The CDR3 nucleotides are TGTGCCAGCAGTTACGAACATGGGACGGCAAATTCACCCCTCCACTTT. It codes for CASSYEHGTANSPLHF.

This clonotype was found a few times. This sequence may be a read error, since a much larger clone differs from it by one base. The genes are TRBV30 and TRBJ1-2; no clear D. The CDR3 extends over 11 amino acids. V gave up 3 bases and J gave up 8 bases, with 10 bases separating them. CDR1 is GTSNPN and CDR2 is SVGIG in the germline V gene (reference sequence). In DNA, the CDR3 is TGTGCCTGGAGAGGCGCTGGGGGCTACACCTTC. This translates into CAWRGAGGYTF. The full variable domain, with the rest looked up from reference TRBV30 and TRBJ1-2, is SQTIHQWPATLVQPVGSPLSLECTVEGTSNPNLYWYRQAAGRGLQLLFYSVGIGQISSEVPQNLSASRPQDRQFILSSKKLLLSDSGFYLCAWRGAGGYTFGSGTRLTVV.

This clonotype has a handful of counts. A read error is possible here, since a much larger clone lies one base away. V gene TRBV29-1 combines with J gene TRBJ1-3; D gene uncertain. Germline values: CDR1 SQVTM, CDR2 ANQGSEA. V was shortened by 4 bases and J by 0 bases, with 7 bases between the two germline ends. The CDR3 runs to 13 residues. The CDR3 is CSVVVTSGNTIYF. CDR3 nucleotide sequence: TGCAGCGTTGTAGTTACCTCTGGAAACACCATATATTTT.

This clonotype came up many times. The V gene is TRBV28, the J gene TRBJ2-1; D is perhaps TRBD1 (6 bases). Per the germline V gene, CDR1 is MDHEN and CDR2 is SYDVKM. Between the trimmed V and J ends, which lost 2 bases and 4 bases, there was a span of 12 bases. This CDR3 contains 15 residues. CDR3 in amino acids: CASSLRGTPYNEQFF. For the CDR3, the DNA is TGTGCCAGCAGTTTAAGGGGGACGCCATACAATGAGCAGTTCTTC.

This clonotype was seen many times. CDR3 loop: CASSFQGGQYNEQFF. The CDR3 DNA reads as TGTGCCAGCAGCTTCCAAGGGGGCCAATACAATGAGCAGTTCTTC. This chain connects TRBV9 to TRBJ2-1; 7 bases are shared with TRBD1. The germline gives CDR1 SGDLS, CDR2 YYNGEE. The trim removed 4 bases at V and 4 bases at J, leaving 8 bases unmatched. CDR3 size: 15 residues.

The rearrangement links TRBV27 to TRBJ1-2; D not certain. The CDR3 is 14 residues long. Between the trimmed V and J ends, which lost 3 bases and 4 bases, there was a span of 12 bases. CDR1 and CDR2 from the germline V gene are MNHEY and SMNVEV (reference sequence). The CDR3 sequence is CASSFNIQTYGYTF. The CDR3 nucleotides are TGTGCCAGCAGTTTCAACATCCAGACCTATGGCTACACCTTC.

In this sample, this clonotype turned up many times. The genes are TRBV6-1 and TRBJ2-7; D call uncertain. V was clipped by 3 bases and J by 4 bases, with 16 bases between them. The germline V gene encodes CDR1 MNHNS and CDR2 SASEGT. The CDR3 is 15 residues long. The DNA of the CDR3 is TGTGCCAGCAGTGAGTCGTCGCACCCGGGTTACGAGCAGTACTTC. It codes for CASSESSHPGYEQYF.

This clonotype was recorded many times. The V gene is TRBV11-3, the J gene TRBJ2-1; a possible D gene is TRBD1 (5 bases). This CDR3 has 15 amino acids. Trimming removed 1 base at V and 3 bases at J, with 10 bases between. Germline CDR1 reads SGHNT; CDR2 reads YENEEA. CDR3 nucleotides: TGTGCCAGCAGCTTAGGACAGAAGGTCTACAATGAGCAGTTCTTC. Amino acids: CASSLGQKVYNEQFF.

This clonotype showed up many times. This chain links TRBV12-3 or TRBV12-4 with TRBJ2-5; D not resolved. The CDR3 contains 13 residues. V lost 6 bases, J lost 0 bases, and 8 bases lay in between. CDR3 DNA: TGTGCCAGCAGGCCCCGGGACCAAGAGACCCAGTACTTC. It codes for CASRPRDQETQYF.

At least ten counts were recorded for this clonotype. J is TRBJ1-2 and V is TRBV3-1, with D possibly TRBD1 on 5 matching bases. The CDR3 spans 15 residues. Trimming shortened V by 0 bases and J by 6 bases, and 14 bases separated the two germline ends. Germline CDR1 LGHDT, CDR2 YNNKEL (reference sequence). CDR3 DNA sequence: TGTGCCAGCAGCCAAGATCCCGGGACCCAAGATGGCTACACCTTC. Amino acids: CASSQDPGTQDGYTF.

Remarks on this clonotype: Possible read error: a much larger clone is one base away. V is TRBV5-1 and J is TRBJ1-1; D is unclear. The CDR3 runs to 14 residues. Per germline, CDR1 SGHRS and CDR2 YFSETQ. V shed 0 bases and J shed 5 bases, with 11 bases lying between them. The CDR3 loop is CASSLDIEKTEAFF. The CDR3 nucleotides are TGCGCCAGCAGCTTGGACATAGAGAAGACTGAAGCTTTCTTT.

In its sample, this clonotype was seen many times. This rearrangement joins TRBV20-1 to TRBJ2-1, with 10 bases identical to TRBD1. This CDR3 is 17 amino acids long. Germline values: CDR1 DFQATT, CDR2 SNEGSKA (reference sequence). V shed 0 bases, J shed 6 bases, and the junction held 11 bases outside the gene matches. The CDR3 region is CSARDASSGTGVNEQFF. CDR3 DNA sequence: TGCAGTGCTAGAGATGCATCCTCCGGGACAGGGGTCAATGAGCAGTTCTTC.

In this sample, this clonotype turned up many times. The chain couples TRBV6-1 to TRBJ2-7, with TRBD1 identical over 11 bases. The CDR3 totals 17 residues. Germline V gene lookup returns CDR1 MNHNS and CDR2 SASEGT. Trimming took 7 bases from V and 0 from J; bases not matched to a gene: 11. The CDR3, as DNA: TGTGCCAGCATGAGGGGACAGGGGGGCTCCAGCTCCTACGAGCAGTACTTC. Translating it yields CASMRGQGGSSSYEQYF.

This clonotype showed up many times. The chain's CDR3 is CSVWGLVTAGGGNEQFF. The CDR3 nucleotides are TGCAGCGTGTGGGGGTTGGTTACGGCGGGAGGAGGTAATGAGCAGTTCTTC. The chain couples TRBV29-1 to TRBJ2-1; 8 bases map to TRBD2. Germline loops: CDR1 SQVTM, CDR2 ANQGSEA. The CDR3 runs 17 residues. Trimming cost V 6 bases and J 7 bases; bases outside gene matches: 20.

This clonotype was detected many times. The chain couples TRBV6-1 to TRBJ2-2; possible D gene TRBD1, 6 bases. Germline V gene lookup returns CDR1 MNHNS and CDR2 SASEGT. The ends were cut back, 7 bases at V and 7 bases at J, with 13 bases in the middle. The CDR3 loop spans 13 amino acids. This chain's CDR3 is CASMGAQDGELFF. CDR3 nucleotide sequence: TGTGCCAGCATGGGGGCCCAGGACGGGGAGCTGTTTTTT.

At least ten counts were recorded for this clonotype. This rearrangement joins TRBV20-1 to TRBJ2-7, with 9 positions matching TRBD2. The CDR3 spans 14 residues. Trimming took 1 base from V and 0 from J; bases not matched to a gene: 1. Germline V lookup: CDR1 DFQATT, CDR2 SNEGSKA (reference sequence). CDR3 DNA sequence: TGCAGTGCTAGAGCTAGCGGGATCTCCTACGAGCAGTACTTC. Amino acids: CSARASGISYEQYF.

This clonotype was recorded many times. The chain links TRBV3-1 to TRBJ1-2; 7 positions match TRBD1. With 2 bases clipped from V and 8 bases from J, the junction kept 2 bases outside the gene matches. CDR1 is LGHDT, CDR2 YNNKEL, per germline (reference sequence). CDR3 length: 12 amino acids. The CDR3 coding sequence is TGTGCCAGCAGCCAAACAGGGGTCGGCTACACCTTC. Its protein is CASSQTGVGYTF.

This clonotype was picked up many times. The V and J genes are TRBV12-3 or TRBV12-4 and TRBJ2-5; 11 nucleotides line up with TRBD2. This CDR3 comprises 14 residues. Germline trimming cut 5 bases from V and 3 bases from J; bases unmatched to any gene: 2. The CDR3 sequence is CASSLSGGEETQYF. The CDR3 bases are TGTGCCAGCAGTCTTAGCGGGGGGGAAGAGACCCAGTACTTC.